The 9 T cell receptor beta chains listed next were all sequenced from one sample in a study of T cells after yellow fever vaccination (dated 2019 in TCRdb). Sample treatment or condition, as interpreted from the label and publication: live attenuated yellow fever vaccine strain. Receptor libraries were prepared by 5' RACE. The instrument was an Illumina NovaSeq 6000. TCRdb reanalyzed the raw reads on its own, using fastp at Q25 for trimming and MiXCR for clone calling, and kept in-frame beta chains. When rows share a CDR3 protein, they turn into one entry using the most common DNA and genes. This sample is represented by 200,000 to 300,000 distinct CDR3 sequences; more than 3.5% of them were singletons. Of the sample, around 19% falls within the top ten clones. The starting material was PBMCs, obtained 15 days after the yellow fever booster vaccination. The receptors stem from a man in his late teens or twenties who received the YFV17D yellow fever vaccine.

The chain links TRBV7-2 to TRBJ1-1; a weak D match, TRBD1 (6 bases). Germline loops: CDR1 SGHTA, CDR2 FQGNSA. V was pared by 7 bases and J by 6 bases, with 15 bases between. The CDR3 runs to 13 residues. The chain's CDR3 is CASIIGQWAEAFF. For the CDR3, the DNA is TGTGCCAGCATCATAGGACAGTGGGCTGAAGCTTTCTTT.

This clonotype appeared many times. The rearrangement links TRBV10-2 to TRBJ2-1; 9 positions match TRBD2. V shed 3 bases, J shed 7 bases, and the junction held 7 bases outside the gene matches. Germline-derived CDR1 and CDR2 are WSHSY and SAAADI. The CDR3 loop spans 15 amino acids. The CDR3 region has the DNA TGCGCCAGCAGTGACAAAGCGGGGGGATGGAATGAGCAGTTCTTC. Residues: CASSDKAGGWNEQFF.

There are many counts of this clonotype. The J gene is TRBJ1-4, the V gene TRBV12-3 or TRBV12-4; D unclear. Trimming removed 3 bases at V and 8 bases at J, with 13 bases between. CDR3 length equals 14 residues. The CDR3 is CASSLNPLGEKLFF. The CDR3 DNA reads as TGTGCCAGCAGTTTGAATCCTCTCGGGGAAAAACTGTTTTTT.

This clonotype was observed many times. This chain links TRBV28 with TRBJ2-6, with TRBD1 matching 7 bases. Germline V CDR1 and CDR2: MDHEN, SYDVKM. CDR3 length: 15 amino acids. J lost 3 bases, V lost 6 bases, and 5 bases had no gene match. The chain's CDR3 is CASSLRGRGANVLTF. CDR3 coding DNA: TGTGCCAGCAGCTTAAGGGGGCGTGGGGCCAACGTCCTGACTTTC.

This clonotype showed up just a few times. The chain has TRBV19 and TRBJ1-6; possibly TRBD1 for D (5 bases). Germline V gene lookup returns CDR1 LNHDA and CDR2 SQIVND (reference sequence). This CDR3 contains 15 residues. V lost 5 bases, J lost 13 bases, and 21 bases lay in between. The CDR3 DNA reads TGTGCCAGTAGTCCCTCCGGGGGACCCAGCTCCCCCCTCCACTTT. Translated: CASSPSGGPSSPLHF.

Ten or more counts support this clonotype. The chain recombines TRBV29-1 with TRBJ2-7, with no clear D. The CDR3 extends over 11 amino acids. Germline V gene data show CDR1 as SQVTM and CDR2 as ANQGSEA. V lost 4 bases to trimming and J lost 3 bases, with 7 bases between them. The chain's CDR3 is CSVGQYYEQYF. The CDR3 nucleotides are TGCAGCGTTGGGCAGTACTACGAGCAGTACTTC.

This clonotype was counted ten times or more. The chain uses TRBV5-4 and TRBJ2-3, with TRBD2 matching over 10 bases. The V and J ends lost 1 base and 2 bases, in that order; junction bases with no gene match: 7. Germline V gives CDR1 SGHNT, CDR2 YYREEE (reference sequence). The CDR3 sequence is 17 residues long. CDR3: CASSLPRAGGPTDTQYF. The DNA of the CDR3 is TGTGCCAGCAGCTTGCCCCGAGCGGGGGGGCCCACAGATACGCAGTATTTT. The variable domain in full, completed from reference TRBV5-4 and TRBJ2-3, reads ETGVTQSPTHLIKTRGQQVTLRCSSQSGHNTVSWYQQALGQGPQFIFQYYREEENGRGNFPPRFSGLQFPNYSSELNVNALELDDSALYLCASSLPRAGGPTDTQYFGPGTRLTVL.

This clonotype was observed many times. The V and J genes are TRBV6-5 and TRBJ1-2, with 8 positions matching TRBD1. This CDR3 region has 14 residues. The V gene end was trimmed by 8 bases and the J gene end by 8 bases; junction bases not matched to a gene: 13. The germline CDR1 and CDR2 sequences are MNHEY and SVGAGI. DNA for the CDR3: TGTGCCAGCCGTCCGGACAGGGCCCGCCGAGGCTACACCTTC. This sequence encodes CASRPDRARRGYTF.

This clonotype was seen ten or more times. The J gene is TRBJ2-7, the V gene TRBV5-1, with 7 nucleotides matching TRBD1. This CDR3 contains 14 residues. Germline V gives CDR1 SGHRS, CDR2 YFSETQ. Trimming cost V 4 bases and J 2 bases; bases outside gene matches: 6. CDR3 protein: CASSHGTGAYEQYV. The CDR3 bases are TGCGCCAGCAGCCACGGTACAGGGGCCTACGAGCAGTACGTC.